This TCR beta chain is drawn from a study of CD8+ T cells in alopecia areata. Overall study results and limits: Only a single nonresponder existed, so baseline CD8+ expansion links stay unclear.

Regarding this clone: Its cognate antigen is unknown.

Treatment indicated: oral pan-JAK inhibitor, 5-10 mg twice daily. Reverse transcription of extracted RNA yielded cDNA, which provided the sequencing template. TCRdb's table, derived via immunoSEQ multiplex PCR, lists solely in-frame clones and lacks some. There are some 150,000 clones in the sample; around 82% occur only once, and 20% to 25% lies in the top ten. V dropped 4 bases and J dropped 2 bases, with 13 bases sitting between them. CDR3 length equals 15 residues. Germline V gene sequence: CDR1 SGHTA, CDR2 FQGNSA. The specimen comprised CD8+ T cells sorted from blood, sampled at week 4, from a patient treated with tofacitinib. This TCR came from a human donor with alopecia areata. This rearrangement joins TRBV7-2 to TRBJ2-3, with D possibly matching TRBD2 (6 bases). CDR3 sequence reads: CASSSLGGATDTQYF. The CDR3 region has the DNA TGTGCCAGCAGCTCCCTAGGCGGGGCCACAGATACGCAGTATTTT.